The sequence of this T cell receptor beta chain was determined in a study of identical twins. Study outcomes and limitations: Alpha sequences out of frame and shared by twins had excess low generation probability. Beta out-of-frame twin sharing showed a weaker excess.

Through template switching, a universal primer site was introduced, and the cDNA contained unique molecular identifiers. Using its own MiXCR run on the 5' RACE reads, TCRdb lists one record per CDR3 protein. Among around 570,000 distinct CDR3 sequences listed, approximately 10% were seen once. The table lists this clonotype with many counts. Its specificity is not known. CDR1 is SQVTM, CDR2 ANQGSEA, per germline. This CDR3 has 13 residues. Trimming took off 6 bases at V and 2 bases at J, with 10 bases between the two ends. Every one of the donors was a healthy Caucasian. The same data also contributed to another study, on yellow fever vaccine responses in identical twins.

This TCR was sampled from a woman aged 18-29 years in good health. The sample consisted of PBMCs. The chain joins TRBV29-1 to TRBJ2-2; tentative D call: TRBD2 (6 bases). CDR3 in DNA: TGCAGCGTAATAGCGGCCAACACCGGGGAGCTGTTTTTT. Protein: CSVIAANTGELFF.